The source of this TCR beta chain is a study of cytotoxic CD8 clonotypes in ibrutinib-treated CLL. On the study more broadly: Overall, 24 responses were partial and 2 complete; following median about 69 months, about 15 patients stayed remitted and 12 progressed. Mean yields were 255,043 productive templates and about 97,000 productive rearrangements per sample.

Some clones are missing from TCRdb's copy, which holds only in-frame ones; the method was immunoSEQ multiplex PCR. In the table there are some 140,000 clones, around four fifths of which are singletons. This clone was recorded a few times. The receptor was derived from a human donor with chronic lymphocytic leukemia. The source was PBMCs, collected after 24 months of ibrutinib treatment.

The CDR3 sequence is CASSYPGQNYGYTF. The CDR3 DNA sequence: TGTGCCAGCAGTTACCCGGGACAGAACTATGGCTACACCTTC. The rearrangement uses TRBV6-6 and TRBJ1-2, with TRBD1 identical over 7 bases. Looked up from germline, CDR1 is MNHNY and CDR2 is SVGAGI (reference sequence). The J segment lost 2 bases and the V segment lost 2 bases, leaving 2 bases of the junction unmatched. The CDR3 is made up of 14 amino acids.